The 11 T cell receptor beta chains below come from one sample, sequenced in a study of blood T cell repertoires in COVID-19. Clones were read by immunoSEQ multiplex PCR, and TCRdb kept only the in-frame ones, dropping some. The table shows some 400,000 clones, with around 87% occurring only once. The sequencing input was PBMCs or T cells enriched from blood (not recorded which). These receptors were obtained from a man aged 30 to 39 who had recovered from COVID-19.

The rearrangement joins TRBV28 to TRBJ2-6; unclear D gene. CDR3 length: 14 amino acids. V was cut by 8 bases and J by 0 bases, with 8 bases left in between. The germline CDR1 and CDR2 sequences are MDHEN and SYDVKM. For the CDR3, the DNA is TGTGCCAGCGATATGAGCTCTGGGGCCAACGTCCTGACTTTC. Protein: CASDMSSGANVLTF.

The V and J genes are TRBV3-1 (or the pseudogene TRBV3-2) and TRBJ2-5; TRBD2 agrees at 9 bases. The CDR3 is made up of 16 amino acids. The germline V gene encodes CDR1 LGHDT and CDR2 YNNKEL (reference sequence). The ends lost 1 base at V and 5 bases at J; junction bases unmatched: 8. CDR3 amino acids: CASSQGVSGRGETQYF. As DNA, the CDR3 is TGTGCCAGCAGCCAAGGGGTTAGCGGGAGAGGGGAGACCCAGTACTTC.

The chain recombines TRBV27 with TRBJ2-7; no reliable D call. Germline V gene data show CDR1 as MNHEY and CDR2 as SMNVEV (reference sequence). V was pared by 2 bases and J by 0 bases, with 17 bases between. The CDR3 is 17 amino acids. The chain's CDR3 is CASSLLFSGLSSYEQYF. The DNA for the CDR3 is TGTGCCAGCAGTTTACTTTTTTCCGGGTTGAGCTCCTACGAGCAGTACTTC.

The J gene is TRBJ2-7, the V gene TRBV27; 12 positions match TRBD2. The CDR3 is 16 amino acids. V shed 4 bases and J 6 bases; nucleotides not matched to a gene: 10. Germline V gene lookup returns CDR1 MNHEY and CDR2 SMNVEV (reference sequence). The CDR3 region has the DNA TGTGCCAGCAGTTCCCCTAGCGGGAGGGCCTATTTCGAGCAGTACTTC. The encoded protein is CASSSPSGRAYFEQYF.

V usage is TRBV7-2 and J usage is TRBJ2-1, with TRBD2 as a possible D gene (6 bases). Trimming left V 6 bases short and J 5 bases short, with 20 bases between. This CDR3 has 16 amino acids. CDR1 is SGHTA, CDR2 FQGNSA, per germline. The CDR3 region is CASSGLAGMAHNEQFF. The CDR3 DNA is TGTGCCAGCAGTGGATTGGCGGGAATGGCCCACAATGAGCAGTTCTTC.

This clone was counted once. The chain employs TRBV18 and TRBJ1-2; tentatively, D is TRBD1 (6 bases). Trimming cost V 3 bases and J 7 bases, with 18 bases left between them. The CDR3 covers 15 residues. Germline CDR1 and CDR2: KGHSH and LQKENI. In DNA, the CDR3 is TGTGCCAGCTCACCCCCGGGGGGGCCTCAGAGTGGCTACACCTTC. This codes for CASSPPGGPQSGYTF.

This rearrangement joins TRBV13 to TRBJ1-6; tentative D call: TRBD1 (5 bases). Trimming took off 4 bases at V and 7 bases at J, with 17 bases between the two ends. The CDR3 is 16 residues long. Germline values: CDR1 PRHDT, CDR2 FYEKMQ (reference sequence). CDR3 DNA: TGTGCCAGCAGCTCCCGGGAAGCCGGGGGAAATTCACCCCTCCACTTT. It codes for CASSSREAGGNSPLHF.

In its sample, this clone was seen many times. The chain is built from TRBV3-1 (or the pseudogene TRBV3-2) and TRBJ2-7, with 9 bases matching TRBD2. J was trimmed by 5 bases and V by 2 bases; bases with no gene match: 10. The CDR3 has 16 residues. Germline V gives CDR1 LGHDT, CDR2 YNNKEL (reference sequence). The CDR3 loop reads CASSQRWAGGLNEQYF. CDR3 nucleotides: TGTGCCAGCAGCCAAAGATGGGCGGGAGGGCTAAACGAGCAGTACTTC.

The gene calls are TRBV9 and TRBJ2-2; 8 bases agree with TRBD2. The V gene's germline CDR1 is SGDLS and CDR2 YYNGEE. V dropped 4 bases and J dropped 6; count of bases not matched to a gene: 8. The CDR3 sequence is 15 residues long. The CDR3 DNA is TGTGCCAGCAGCAAACGAGCGGGAGAGCCCGGGGAGCTGTTTTTT. Protein sequence: CASSKRAGEPGELFF. Variable domain in full (rest from reference TRBV9 and TRBJ2-2): DSGVTQTPKHLITATGQRVTLRCSPRSGDLSVYWYQQSLDQGLQFLIQYYNGEERAKGNILERFSAQQFPDLHSELNLSSLELGDSALYFCASSKRAGEPGELFFGEGSRLTVL.

The V and J genes are TRBV10-1 and TRBJ2-1; D remains ambiguous. V lost 6 bases to trimming and J lost 0 bases, with 12 bases between them. Germline V CDR1 and CDR2: WNHNN, SYGVQD (reference sequence). This CDR3 is 15 amino acids long. For the CDR3, the DNA is TGCGCCAGCAGCGTCGACTTGGGCTCCTACAATGAGCAGTTCTTC. Its translation is CASSVDLGSYNEQFF.

This clone is a singleton in its sample. The chain is built from TRBV25-1 and TRBJ1-1; D gene unclear. Trimming left V 5 bases short and J 0 bases short, with 10 bases between. The CDR3 totals 14 residues. CDR1 MGHDK and CDR2 SYGVNS come from the germline V gene. The CDR3 protein is CASSKPGLNTEAFF. DNA for the CDR3: TGTGCCAGCAGTAAGCCGGGGTTGAACACTGAAGCTTTCTTT.